A selection of T cell receptor beta chains follows, all from one sample in a study of blood T cell repertoires in COVID-19. Sequenced by immunoSEQ multiplex PCR; TCRdb stores in-frame clones only, minus some. The sample consists of around 310,000 clones, 90% of them appearing once. Sequenced material: peripheral blood. All receptors derive from a woman aged 40 to 50 with COVID-19, enrolled during active disease. Each CDR3 is given with its conserved first and last residue. A D gene is named only where the DNA matches it firmly. Expanded clones are given a class, and other clones once, few, many or no size at all.

clone_size: .; j_call: TRBJ1-1; d_call: TRBD1; v_call: TRBV19; cdr3_nt: TGTGCCACGGACAGGGCGGGCACTGAAGCTTTCTTT; cdr3_aa: CATDRAGTEAFF
clone_size: .; j_call: TRBJ1-6; d_call: TRBD1; v_call: TRBV20-1; cdr3_nt: TGCAGTGCTAGTGTACAGGGGGATTCACCCCTCCACTTT; cdr3_aa: CSASVQGDSPLHF
clone_size: once; j_call: TRBJ1-2; d_call: .; v_call: TRBV15; cdr3_nt: TGTGCCACCAGCAGCCGGACAGACCTCCGGGGCGGCTACACCTTC; cdr3_aa: CATSSRTDLRGGYTF
clone_size: .; j_call: TRBJ2-7; d_call: .; v_call: TRBV28; cdr3_nt: TGTGCCAGCAGTCCCACGGGAGCGGAGGGGCCCGAGCAGTACTTC; cdr3_aa: CASSPTGAEGPEQYF
clone_size: .; j_call: TRBJ1-1; d_call: TRBD1; v_call: TRBV5-4; cdr3_nt: TGTGCCAGCAGCGAGGGACAGGGGACTGAAGCTTTCTTT; cdr3_aa: CASSEGQGTEAFF
clone_size: .; j_call: TRBJ1-1; d_call: .; v_call: TRBV9; cdr3_nt: TGTGCCAGCAGCGTAGTGGCAGAGAACACTGAAGCTTTCTTT; cdr3_aa: CASSVVAENTEAFF
clone_size: .; j_call: TRBJ1-1; d_call: .; v_call: TRBV5-8; cdr3_nt: TGTGCCAGCAGCCCAACAGGGAGCACTGAAGCTTTCTTT; cdr3_aa: CASSPTGSTEAFF
clone_size: .; j_call: TRBJ2-1; d_call: .; v_call: TRBV5-1; cdr3_nt: TGCGCCAGCAGCCTGGGGGGAGCGAACAATGAGCAGTTCTTC; cdr3_aa: CASSLGGANNEQFF
clone_size: .; j_call: TRBJ1-1; d_call: .; v_call: TRBV2; cdr3_nt: TGTGCCAGCAGTGAGGCCCGTGGTGAGGCTGAAGCTTTCTTT; cdr3_aa: CASSEARGEAEAFF
clone_size: few; j_call: TRBJ2-7; d_call: TRBD2; v_call: TRBV5-1; cdr3_nt: TGCGCCAGCAGCTTGGGAGGGACTAGCGCTCACGAGCAGTACTTC; cdr3_aa: CASSLGGTSAHEQYF
clone_size: .; j_call: TRBJ2-1; d_call: .; v_call: TRBV6-2/TRBV6-3; cdr3_nt: TGTGCCAGCAGTTACCCCGAACCACAGGGTCATGAGCAGTTCTTC; cdr3_aa: CASSYPEPQGHEQFF
clone_size: once; j_call: TRBJ1-1; d_call: TRBD1; v_call: TRBV28; cdr3_nt: TGTGCCAGCAGTTCATCCGGGACAGCCTTTTTAAGTGAAGCTTTCTTT; cdr3_aa: CASSSSGTAFLSEAFF
clone_size: .; j_call: TRBJ1-1; d_call: .; v_call: TRBV7-2; cdr3_nt: TGTGCCAGCGGGAGGCAGACGAACACTGAAGCTTTCTTT; cdr3_aa: CASGRQTNTEAFF
clone_size: .; j_call: TRBJ1-2; d_call: .; v_call: TRBV29-1; cdr3_nt: TGCAGCGTTGAGTATCCTAGGTATGGCTACACCTTC; cdr3_aa: CSVEYPRYGYTF
clone_size: .; j_call: TRBJ2-7; d_call: TRBD1; v_call: TRBV5-1; cdr3_nt: TGCGCCAGCAGCTTGGGACAGGGGGCGTTCCAGCAGTACTTC; cdr3_aa: CASSLGQGAFQQYF
clone_size: .; j_call: TRBJ2-7; d_call: TRBD2; v_call: TRBV5-4; cdr3_nt: TGTGCCAGCAGCCGCTCCTTACTAGCGGGAGCCTCAACCTACGAGCAGTACTTC; cdr3_aa: CASSRSLLAGASTYEQYF
clone_size: once; j_call: TRBJ1-5; d_call: TRBD1; v_call: TRBV19; cdr3_nt: TGTGCCAGTAGGGTATCTACAGGGGGACATCAGCCCCAGCATTTT; cdr3_aa: CASRVSTGGHQPQHF
clone_size: once; j_call: TRBJ1-2; d_call: TRBD1; v_call: TRBV29-1; cdr3_nt: TGCAGCGTTACGGGACAGGGGACCTTTTTAGGCTACACCTTC; cdr3_aa: CSVTGQGTFLGYTF
clone_size: .; j_call: TRBJ2-7; d_call: .; v_call: TRBV28; cdr3_nt: TGTGCCAGCGAGGACTCCACCGGCCACGAGCAGTACTTC; cdr3_aa: CASEDSTGHEQYF
clone_size: .; j_call: TRBJ2-7; d_call: .; v_call: TRBV2; cdr3_nt: TGTGCCAGCACTGCGGGGTACACCTCCTACGAGCAGTACTTC; cdr3_aa: CASTAGYTSYEQYF
clone_size: once; j_call: TRBJ2-3; d_call: .; v_call: TRBV4-3; cdr3_nt: TGCGCCAGCAGCCAAGAGGCCACCGCCAAGGATACGCAGTATTTT; cdr3_aa: CASSQEATAKDTQYF
clone_size: .; j_call: TRBJ1-1; d_call: .; v_call: TRBV25-1; cdr3_nt: TGTGCCAGCAGGGGACAAGCCCTGGGAACTGAAGCTTTCTTT; cdr3_aa: CASRGQALGTEAFF
clone_size: .; j_call: TRBJ1-1; d_call: .; v_call: TRBV15; cdr3_nt: TGTGCCACCAGCAGATCCACACCCCCACAGGGATGGAACACTGAAGCTTTCTTT; cdr3_aa: CATSRSTPPQGWNTEAFF
clone_size: .; j_call: TRBJ1-1; d_call: TRBD1; v_call: TRBV29-1; cdr3_nt: TGCAGCGTATCCTCAATGGGACAGTTCTCTGAAGCTTTCTTT; cdr3_aa: CSVSSMGQFSEAFF
clone_size: .; j_call: TRBJ1-5; d_call: .; v_call: TRBV5-5; cdr3_nt: TGTGCCAGCAGCCCGCAGGGTAATCAGCCCCAGCATTTT; cdr3_aa: CASSPQGNQPQHF
clone_size: once; j_call: TRBJ2-5; d_call: .; v_call: TRBV5-5; cdr3_nt: TGTGCCAGCAGCTTGCGGAGCGTCTTACAAGAGACCCAGTACTTC; cdr3_aa: CASSLRSVLQETQYF
clone_size: .; j_call: TRBJ1-5; d_call: TRBD1; v_call: TRBV28; cdr3_nt: TGTGCCAGCAGACAGGGGGCAGGGCAGCCCCAGCATTTT; cdr3_aa: CASRQGAGQPQHF
clone_size: .; j_call: TRBJ1-4; d_call: TRBD1; v_call: TRBV6-5; cdr3_nt: TGTGCCAGCATTGGTGGGACAGCGAATGAAAAACTGTTTTTT; cdr3_aa: CASIGGTANEKLFF
clone_size: .; j_call: TRBJ1-6; d_call: .; v_call: TRBV27; cdr3_nt: TGTGCCAGCAGTTTCACCGCCGGGGGTAGGTCATCACCCCTCCACTTT; cdr3_aa: CASSFTAGGRSSPLHF
clone_size: .; j_call: TRBJ1-6; d_call: .; v_call: TRBV19; cdr3_nt: TGTGCCAGTAGTTTGGGAGCCCATAATTCACCCCTCCACTTT; cdr3_aa: CASSLGAHNSPLHF
clone_size: .; j_call: TRBJ2-5; d_call: TRBD1; v_call: TRBV5-1; cdr3_nt: TGCGCCAGCAGCTTGGATGGGACAGGGTCGGAGACCCAGTACTTC; cdr3_aa: CASSLDGTGSETQYF